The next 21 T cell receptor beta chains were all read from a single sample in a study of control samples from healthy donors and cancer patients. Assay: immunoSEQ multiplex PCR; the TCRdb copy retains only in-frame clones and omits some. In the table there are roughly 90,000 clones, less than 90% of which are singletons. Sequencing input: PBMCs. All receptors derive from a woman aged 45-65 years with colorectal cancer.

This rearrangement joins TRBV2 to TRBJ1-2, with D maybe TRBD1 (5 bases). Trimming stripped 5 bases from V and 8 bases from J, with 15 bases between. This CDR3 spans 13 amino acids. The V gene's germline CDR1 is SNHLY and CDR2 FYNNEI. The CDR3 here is CASSRGPPRGYTF. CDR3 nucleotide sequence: TGTGCCAGCAGTAGGGGTCCTCCACGGGGCTACACCTTC.

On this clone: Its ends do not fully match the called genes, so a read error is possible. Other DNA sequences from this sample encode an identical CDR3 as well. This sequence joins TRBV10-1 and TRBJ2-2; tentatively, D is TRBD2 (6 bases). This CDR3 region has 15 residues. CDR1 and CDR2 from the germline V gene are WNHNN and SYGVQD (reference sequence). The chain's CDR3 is CASSDRGSDTGELFF. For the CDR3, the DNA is TGCGCCAGCAGTGATCGGGGGTCGGACACCGGGGAGCTGTTCTTT.

The CDR3 DNA reads TGTGCCAGCTCACCCGGGACAGGAGGGCTGGGAACTGAAGCTTTCTTT. It is translated as CASSPGTGGLGTEAFF. The rearrangement links TRBV18 to TRBJ1-1; TRBD1 agrees at 8 bases. J lost 5 bases, V lost 3 bases, and 11 bases had no gene match. The CDR3 length is 16 residues. CDR1 and CDR2 (germline): KGHSH, LQKENI.

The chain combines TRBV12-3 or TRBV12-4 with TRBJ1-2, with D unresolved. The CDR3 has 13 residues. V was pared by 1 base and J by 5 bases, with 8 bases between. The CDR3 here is CASSLVPPYGYTF. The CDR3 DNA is TGTGCCAGCAGTTTAGTCCCCCCTTATGGCTACACCTTC.

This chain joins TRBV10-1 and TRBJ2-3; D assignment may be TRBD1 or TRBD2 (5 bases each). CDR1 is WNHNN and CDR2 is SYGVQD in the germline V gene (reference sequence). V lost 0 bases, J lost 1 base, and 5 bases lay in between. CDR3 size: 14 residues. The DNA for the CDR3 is TGCGCCAGCAGTGAGTCGGGGGGCACAGATACGCAGTATTTT. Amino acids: CASSESGGTDTQYF.

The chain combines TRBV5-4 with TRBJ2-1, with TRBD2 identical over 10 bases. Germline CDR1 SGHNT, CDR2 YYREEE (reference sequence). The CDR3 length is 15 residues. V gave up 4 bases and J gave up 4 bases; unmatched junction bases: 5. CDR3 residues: CASSSGGAGYNEQFF. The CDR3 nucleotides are TGTGCCAGCAGCAGCGGGGGGGCCGGGTACAATGAGCAGTTCTTC.

The CDR3 coding sequence is TGTGCCAGCAACCACCCGGACAGGCCCAATCAGCCCCAGCATTTT. It specifies CASNHPDRPNQPQHF. This chain connects TRBV7-9 to TRBJ1-5, with 7 bases that match TRBD1. The CDR3 extends over 15 amino acids. Germline CDR1 SEHNR, CDR2 FQNEAQ (reference sequence). V lost 7 bases to trimming and J lost 3 bases; unmatched junction nucleotides: 9.

In nucleotides, the CDR3 is TGTGCCACCAGTGACTCCGGGACAGGGTCAGCGACTGAAGCTTTCTTT. Its translation: CATSDSGTGSATEAFF. This chain connects TRBV24-1 to TRBJ1-1, with 9 nucleotides matching TRBD1. The germline V gene has CDR1 KGHDR and CDR2 SFDVKD. Losses at the gene ends were 4 bases for V and 5 bases for J; bases not matched to a gene: 10. The CDR3 loop spans 16 amino acids.

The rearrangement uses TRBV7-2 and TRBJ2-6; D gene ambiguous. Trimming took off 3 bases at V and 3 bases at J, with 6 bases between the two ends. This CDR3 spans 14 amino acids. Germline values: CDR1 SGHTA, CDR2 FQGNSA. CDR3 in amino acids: CASSLKVGANVLTF. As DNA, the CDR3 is TGTGCCAGCAGCTTGAAGGTTGGGGCCAACGTCCTGACTTTC.

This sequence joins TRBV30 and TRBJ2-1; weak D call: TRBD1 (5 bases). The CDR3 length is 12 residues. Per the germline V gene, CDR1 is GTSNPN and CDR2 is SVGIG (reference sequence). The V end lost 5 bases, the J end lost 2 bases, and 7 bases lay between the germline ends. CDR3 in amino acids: CAWDSPYNEQFF. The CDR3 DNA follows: TGTGCCTGGGACAGCCCCTACAATGAGCAGTTCTTC.

The CDR3 loop reads CASSQVWQGGTDTQYF. The CDR3 DNA reads as TGCGCCAGCAGCCAAGTATGGCAGGGCGGTACAGATACGCAGTATTTT. This sequence joins TRBV4-1 and TRBJ2-3; perhaps TRBD1 as D (5 bases). Trimming removed 1 base at V and 3 bases at J, with 14 bases between. The CDR3 runs to 16 residues. Germline lookup yields CDR1 MGHRA and CDR2 YSYEKL.

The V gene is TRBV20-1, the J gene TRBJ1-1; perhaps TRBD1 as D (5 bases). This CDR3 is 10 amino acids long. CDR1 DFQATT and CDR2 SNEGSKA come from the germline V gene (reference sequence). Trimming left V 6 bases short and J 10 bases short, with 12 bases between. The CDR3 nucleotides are TGCAGTGCGTTACAGGAATCAGCTTTCTTT. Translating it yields CSALQESAFF.

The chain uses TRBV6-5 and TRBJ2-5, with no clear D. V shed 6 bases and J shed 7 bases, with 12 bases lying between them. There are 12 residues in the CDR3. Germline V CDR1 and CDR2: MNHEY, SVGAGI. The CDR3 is CASRDPPGTQYF. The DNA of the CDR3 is TGTGCCAGCAGGGACCCACCAGGGACCCAGTACTTC.

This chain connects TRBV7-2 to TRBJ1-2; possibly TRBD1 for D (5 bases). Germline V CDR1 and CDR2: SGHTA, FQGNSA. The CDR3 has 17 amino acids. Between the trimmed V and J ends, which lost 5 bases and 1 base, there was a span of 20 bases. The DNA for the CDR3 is TGTGCCAGCAGCCCATCCGGGACGGGCCTTGTTAACTATGGCTACACCTTC. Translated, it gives CASSPSGTGLVNYGYTF.

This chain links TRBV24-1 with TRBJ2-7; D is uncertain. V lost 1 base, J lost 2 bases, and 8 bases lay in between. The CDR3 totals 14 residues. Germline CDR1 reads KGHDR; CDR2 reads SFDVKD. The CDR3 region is CATSDLAVTYEQYV. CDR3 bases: TGTGCCACCAGTGATTTAGCAGTGACCTACGAGCAGTACGTC.

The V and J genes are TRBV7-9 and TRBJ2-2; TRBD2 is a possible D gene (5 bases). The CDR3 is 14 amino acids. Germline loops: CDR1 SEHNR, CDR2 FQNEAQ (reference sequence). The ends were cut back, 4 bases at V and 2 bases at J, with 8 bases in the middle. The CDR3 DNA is TGTGCCAGCAGCTCGAGCGGAAACACCGGGGAGCTGTTTTTT. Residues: CASSSSGNTGELFF. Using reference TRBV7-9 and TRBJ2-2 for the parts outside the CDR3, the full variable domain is DTGVSQNPRHKITKRGQNVTFRCDPISEHNRLYWYRQTLGQGPEFLTYFQNEAQLEKSRLLSDRFSAERPKGSFSTLEIQRTEQGDSAMYLCASSSSGNTGELFFGEGSRLTVL.

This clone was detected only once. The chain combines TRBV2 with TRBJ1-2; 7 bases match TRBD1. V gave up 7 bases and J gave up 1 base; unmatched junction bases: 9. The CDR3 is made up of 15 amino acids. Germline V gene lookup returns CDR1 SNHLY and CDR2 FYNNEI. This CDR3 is CASTAGQAYNYGYTF. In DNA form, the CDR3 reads TGTGCCAGCACCGCCGGACAGGCTTATAACTATGGCTACACCTTC.

The CDR3 loop reads CASSPSYNSPLHF. CDR3 nucleotide sequence: TGCGCCAGCAGCCCCAGCTATAATTCACCCCTCCACTTT. The chain carries TRBV5-1 and TRBJ1-6; D gene uncertain. Trimming cost V 4 bases and J 3 bases, with 5 bases left between them. The CDR3 totals 13 residues. Germline CDR1 reads SGHRS; CDR2 reads YFSETQ.

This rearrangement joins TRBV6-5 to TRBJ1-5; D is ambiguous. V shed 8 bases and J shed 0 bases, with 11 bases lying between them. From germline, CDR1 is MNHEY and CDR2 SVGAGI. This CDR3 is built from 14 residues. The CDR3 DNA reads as TGTGCCAGCTCCTTCGGGTATAGCAATCAGCCCCAGCATTTT. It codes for CASSFGYSNQPQHF.

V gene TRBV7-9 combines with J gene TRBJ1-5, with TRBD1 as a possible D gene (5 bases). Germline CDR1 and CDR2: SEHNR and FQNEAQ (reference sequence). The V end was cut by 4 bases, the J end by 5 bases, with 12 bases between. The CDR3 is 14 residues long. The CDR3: CASSYQGEDQPQHF. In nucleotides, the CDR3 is TGTGCCAGCAGCTATCAGGGTGAGGATCAGCCCCAGCATTTT.

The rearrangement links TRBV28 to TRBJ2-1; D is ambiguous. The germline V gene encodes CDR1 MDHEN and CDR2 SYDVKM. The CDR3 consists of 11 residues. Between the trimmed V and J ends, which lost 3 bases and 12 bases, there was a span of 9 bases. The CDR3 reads CASSFEQRQFF. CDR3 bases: TGTGCCAGCAGTTTTGAACAGAGGCAGTTCTTC.